What follows are 28 T cell receptor beta chains derived from one specimen sequenced in a study of blood T cell repertoires in COVID-19. Generated by immunoSEQ multiplex PCR, the TCRdb table keeps only in-frame clones and is missing some. There are some 50,000 clones in the sample; around 80% occur only once, and under 8.5% lies in the top ten. Sequencing input: peripheral blood. The source is a woman over 75 with acute or convalescent COVID-19.

The rearrangement joins TRBV5-4 to TRBJ2-2; the D gene is possibly TRBD2 (6 bases). Germline loops: CDR1 SGHNT, CDR2 YYREEE (reference sequence). The CDR3 loop spans 16 amino acids. Trimming removed 4 bases at V and 2 bases at J, with 15 bases between. CDR3 in DNA: TGTGCCAGCAGCCCCGGGACTCCCAAAAACACCGGGGAGCTGTTTTTT. Amino acid sequence: CASSPGTPKNTGELFF.

The rearrangement uses TRBV3-1 (or the pseudogene TRBV3-2) and TRBJ2-7; TRBD2 matches at 7 bases. Trimming at V came to 4 bases and at J to 3 bases, leaving 6 bases not matched to a gene. Germline V CDR1 and CDR2: LGHDT, YNNKEL (reference sequence). This CDR3 comprises 14 residues. Here the CDR3 reads CASSREGSNYEQYF. The CDR3 DNA reads TGTGCCAGCAGCCGGGAGGGATCCAACTACGAGCAGTACTTC.

This chain connects TRBV10-3 to TRBJ1-6, with TRBD1 matching 8 bases. Germline V lookup: CDR1 ENHRY, CDR2 SYGVKD. The trim removed 8 bases at V and 7 bases at J, leaving 4 bases unmatched. This CDR3 has 13 amino acids. The CDR3 spells CAICSGGNSPLHF. In nucleotides, the CDR3 is TGTGCCATCTGCTCAGGGGGCAATTCACCCCTCCACTTT.

The chain is built from TRBV19 and TRBJ2-4, with TRBD2 as a possible D gene (6 bases). Trimming left V 5 bases short and J 0 bases short, with 17 bases between. CDR3 length: 17 amino acids. Germline CDR1 and CDR2: LNHDA and SQIVND (reference sequence). The CDR3 sequence: CASSPEAGRLAKNIQYF. The CDR3 bases are TGTGCCAGTAGTCCGGAAGCGGGCCGGCTAGCCAAAAACATTCAGTACTTC. The full variable domain, completed using reference TRBV19 and TRBJ2-4, is DGGITQSPKYLFRKEGQNVTLSCEQNLNHDAMYWYRQDPGQGLRLIYYSQIVNDFQKGDIAEGYSVSREKKESFPLTVTSAQKNPTAFYLCASSPEAGRLAKNIQYFGAGTRLSVL.

The genes are TRBV24-1 and TRBJ2-7; D might be TRBD2 (7 bases). V dropped 7 bases and J dropped 4 bases, with 13 bases sitting between them. From germline, CDR1 is KGHDR and CDR2 SFDVKD. The CDR3 totals 13 residues. The CDR3 sequence: CATSRGGPYEQYF. The DNA for the CDR3 is TGTGCCACCAGCCGCGGGGGCCCTTACGAGCAGTACTTC.

The V call is TRBV11-3, the J call TRBJ2-1; tentative D call: TRBD2 (6 bases). The CDR3 length is 14 residues. Trimming cost V 3 bases and J 6 bases, with 12 bases left between them. CDR1 is SGHNT, CDR2 YENEEA, per germline. CDR3 amino acids: CASSFGGEINEQFF. The DNA for the CDR3 is TGTGCCAGCAGCTTTGGAGGGGAGATCAATGAGCAGTTCTTC. Full variable domain (missing parts from reference TRBV11-3 and TRBJ2-1): EAGVVQSPRYKIIEKKQPVAFWCNPISGHNTLYWYLQNLGQGPELLIRYENEEAVDDSQLPKDRFSAERLKGVDSTLKIQPAELGDSAVYLCASSFGGEINEQFFGPGTRLTVL.

The chain uses TRBV29-1 and TRBJ2-1; 9 nucleotides align to TRBD1. The germline gives CDR1 SQVTM, CDR2 ANQGSEA. The CDR3 has 13 amino acids. The V gene end was trimmed by 7 bases and the J gene end by 7 bases; junction bases not matched to a gene: 8. CDR3 sequence: CSGRDRALNEQFF. The CDR3 DNA is TGCAGCGGACGGGACAGGGCTTTGAATGAGCAGTTCTTC.

This clone was counted between two and nine times. The chain joins TRBV2 to TRBJ2-5, with TRBD1 matching over 7 bases. J was trimmed by 9 bases and V by 2 bases; bases with no gene match: 0. The CDR3 loop spans 11 amino acids. Germline loops: CDR1 SNHLY, CDR2 FYNNEI. CDR3 sequence reads: CASSEQGAQYF. The CDR3 DNA reads as TGTGCCAGCAGTGAACAGGGGGCCCAGTACTTC.

The rearrangement uses TRBV28 and TRBJ2-2; maybe TRBD2 (6 bases). CDR3 size: 12 residues. The V end lost 8 bases, the J end lost 12 bases, and 16 bases lay between the germline ends. The germline V gene encodes CDR1 MDHEN and CDR2 SYDVKM. DNA for the CDR3: TGTGCCAGCTCTATGCTGGGGAGGAAGCTGTTTTTT. Amino acids: CASSMLGRKLFF.

This clone was observed a single time. This chain joins TRBV18 and TRBJ2-7, with 9 bases aligning to TRBD1. Germline V gene lookup returns CDR1 KGHSH and CDR2 LQKENI. The CDR3 is 14 residues long. The junction had 7 bases not matched to a gene; V was cut back by 4 bases and J by 6 bases. For the CDR3, the DNA is TGTGCCAGCTCACAACTGGACAGGGGAGGCGAGCAGTACTTC. Amino acid sequence: CASSQLDRGGEQYF.

This clone was picked up one time. V gene TRBV19 combines with J gene TRBJ2-2; D remains unclear. This CDR3 is 14 amino acids long. From germline, CDR1 is LNHDA and CDR2 SQIVND (reference sequence). V lost 7 bases, J lost 0 bases, and 9 bases lay in between. CDR3 sequence reads: CASNWAPNTGELFF. The CDR3 DNA sequence: TGTGCCAGTAATTGGGCGCCGAACACCGGGGAGCTGTTTTTT. Based on the CDR3 plus reference TRBV19 and TRBJ2-2, the full variable domain is DGGITQSPKYLFRKEGQNVTLSCEQNLNHDAMYWYRQDPGQGLRLIYYSQIVNDFQKGDIAEGYSVSREKKESFPLTVTSAQKNPTAFYLCASNWAPNTGELFFGEGSRLTVL.

The chain couples TRBV28 to TRBJ2-4; 8 nucleotides agree with TRBD1. This CDR3 comprises 14 residues. With 6 bases clipped from V and 6 bases from J, the junction kept 7 bases outside the gene matches. The germline V gene has CDR1 MDHEN and CDR2 SYDVKM. The CDR3 reads CASRPQGAGNIQYF. CDR3 nucleotides: TGTGCCAGCAGACCGCAGGGGGCGGGAAACATTCAGTACTTC.

The chain recombines TRBV7-8 with TRBJ1-1; D gene ambiguous. CDR1 and CDR2 (germline): SGHVS, FQNEAQ. With 1 base removed from V and 1 base from J, the gap between germline ends came to 7 bases. The CDR3 covers 14 residues. CDR3 region: CASSLGSRNTEAFF. CDR3 bases: TGTGCCAGCAGCTTAGGTTCCAGGAACACTGAAGCTTTCTTT.

V usage is TRBV18 and J usage is TRBJ1-3; no firm D call. The CDR3 totals 14 residues. Per germline, CDR1 KGHSH and CDR2 LQKENI. Deletions cut 5 bases from V and 0 bases from J, with 8 bases between. CDR3 protein: CASSVADSGNTIYF. In DNA form, the CDR3 reads TGTGCCAGCTCAGTAGCGGACTCTGGAAACACCATATATTTT.

The chain carries TRBV19 and TRBJ1-2, with 10 bases lining up with TRBD1. V shed 3 bases, J shed 0 bases, and the junction held 7 bases outside the gene matches. CDR1 and CDR2 (germline): LNHDA, SQIVND (reference sequence). The CDR3 runs 17 residues. CDR3 sequence reads: CASSIGPGQGTNYGYTF. CDR3 in DNA: TGTGCCAGTAGTATCGGCCCGGGACAGGGGACTAACTATGGCTACACCTTC.

The rearrangement links TRBV18 to TRBJ1-1, with D uncertain. The germline CDR1 and CDR2 sequences are KGHSH and LQKENI. This CDR3 has 15 amino acids. The V end was cut by 0 bases, the J end by 1 base, with 9 bases between. CDR3: CASSPPDTRNTEAFF. The CDR3 region has the DNA TGTGCCAGCTCACCACCCGACACGAGGAACACTGAAGCTTTCTTT.

The rearrangement links TRBV29-1 to TRBJ2-7; possibly TRBD1 for D (6 bases). Trimming took off 4 bases at V and 4 bases at J, with 11 bases between the two ends. Germline values: CDR1 SQVTM, CDR2 ANQGSEA. There are 12 residues in the CDR3. The CDR3 coding sequence is TGCAGCGTTGTCCAGGGGCCATACGAGCAGTACTTC. The encoded protein is CSVVQGPYEQYF.

Details on this clone: This sample includes further DNA sequences coding for the same CDR3. This chain connects TRBV24-1 to TRBJ2-2; no definite D call. This CDR3 is 15 amino acids long. V was cut by 2 bases and J by 1 base, with 7 bases left in between. Germline V CDR1 and CDR2: KGHDR, SFDVKD. The CDR3 protein is CATSDSYRNTGELFF. The CDR3 DNA sequence: TGTGCCACCAGTGATTCCTACAGGAACACCGGGGAGCTGTTTTTT.

Only a few counts were recorded for this clone. This chain joins TRBV5-5 and TRBJ2-2, with TRBD2 identical over 7 bases. After removal of 1 base from V and 4 bases from J, the junction contained 4 bases not matched to a gene. Germline V gene lookup returns CDR1 SGHKS and CDR2 YYEKEE (reference sequence). This CDR3 region has 15 residues. CDR3 in amino acids: CASSLYPGGTGELFF. Written as DNA, the CDR3 is TGTGCCAGCAGCTTGTATCCGGGGGGCACCGGGGAGCTGTTTTTT.

V gene TRBV18 combines with J gene TRBJ1-1; D is ambiguous. V gave up 9 bases and J gave up 9 bases, with 20 bases separating them. CDR1 KGHSH and CDR2 LQKENI come from the germline V gene. The CDR3 loop spans 13 amino acids. CDR3: CASSLEVSNQAFF. The CDR3 DNA reads TGTGCCAGTTCTCTAGAGGTGTCAAACCAAGCTTTCTTT.

The chain couples TRBV5-4 to TRBJ2-3; D is uncertain. The CDR3 length is 15 residues. In germline, CDR1 is SGHNT, CDR2 YYREEE (reference sequence). V lost 0 bases and J 2 bases, leaving 10 bases between the germline ends. This CDR3 is CASSLAQALTDTQYF. The CDR3 region has the DNA TGTGCCAGCAGCTTGGCCCAGGCCCTCACAGATACGCAGTATTTT.

V and J are TRBV29-1 and TRBJ2-7; 8 nucleotides line up with TRBD2. J gave up 3 bases and V 4 bases, and 8 bases lay outside the gene matches. Germline V lookup: CDR1 SQVTM, CDR2 ANQGSEA. The length of the CDR3 is 14 residues. DNA for the CDR3: TGCAGCGTTGCGGAGCGGGGGCCGGGCTACGAGCAGTACTTC. Translating it yields CSVAERGPGYEQYF.

The chain is built from TRBV5-5 and TRBJ2-2; TRBD1 agrees at 10 bases. The CDR3 contains 18 residues. The ends lost 0 bases at V and 4 bases at J; junction bases unmatched: 9. Germline CDR1 reads SGHKS; CDR2 reads YYEKEE (reference sequence). CDR3 region: CASSLGAGTGDSTGELFF. In DNA, the CDR3 is TGTGCCAGCAGCTTGGGTGCCGGGACAGGGGACTCCACCGGGGAGCTGTTTTTT.

This sequence joins TRBV3-1 (or the pseudogene TRBV3-2) and TRBJ1-1; 8 bases match TRBD1. CDR3 size: 15 residues. J lost 8 bases, V lost 3 bases, and 11 bases had no gene match. Germline CDR1 and CDR2: LGHDT and YNNKEL (reference sequence). The CDR3 reads CASSHRSQGALEAFF. CDR3 sequence (DNA): TGTGCCAGCAGCCACCGCTCTCAGGGGGCTCTGGAAGCTTTCTTT.

The rearrangement links TRBV30 to TRBJ2-1; 13 nucleotides agree with TRBD2. This CDR3 contains 15 residues. Germline trimming cut 3 bases from V and 6 bases from J; bases unmatched to any gene: 5. Germline V gene sequence: CDR1 GTSNPN, CDR2 SVGIG (reference sequence). The CDR3 coding sequence is TGTGCCTGGAGACTAGCGGGAGGGCTACGCAATGAGCAGTTCTTC. Translation gives CAWRLAGGLRNEQFF. The entire variable domain, with the rest obtained from reference TRBV30 and TRBJ2-1, is as follows: SQTIHQWPATLVQPVGSPLSLECTVEGTSNPNLYWYRQAAGRGLQLLFYSVGIGQISSEVPQNLSASRPQDRQFILSSKKLLLSDSGFYLCAWRLAGGLRNEQFFGPGTRLTVL.

This clone was seen once. This rearrangement joins TRBV5-3 to TRBJ2-4; 8 positions match TRBD1. TRBV5-3 carries the ORF label, with uncertain function. CDR3 size: 13 residues. V lost 0 bases and J lost 8; bases outside the gene matches: 1. In DNA, the CDR3 is TGTGCCAGAAGCTTGGAACAGGGGGACATTCAGTACTTC. Protein: CARSLEQGDIQYF.

The chain couples TRBV7-7 to TRBJ2-5; D is perhaps TRBD1 (5 bases). The germline V gene has CDR1 SSHAT and CDR2 FNYEAQ (reference sequence). V dropped 1 base and J dropped 2 bases, with 14 bases sitting between them. The CDR3 is 16 amino acids. The CDR3: CASSLDGQGTQETQYF. The CDR3 DNA reads as TGTGCCAGCAGCTTAGATGGGCAGGGAACGCAAGAGACCCAGTACTTC.

The rearrangement uses TRBV4-1 and TRBJ2-1; no firm D call. Germline values: CDR1 MGHRA, CDR2 YSYEKL. The CDR3 is 16 residues long. V was clipped by 0 bases and J by 3 bases, with 12 bases between them. CDR3 sequence: CASSQDPPDSYNEQFF. The DNA of the CDR3 is TGCGCCAGCAGCCAAGATCCGCCTGATAGCTACAATGAGCAGTTCTTC.